This T cell receptor (beta chain) was identified in a study of identifying expanded T cells in peripheral blood. Produced via immunoSEQ multiplex PCR; TCRdb's table is partial and in-frame only. The top ten clones hold 13% to 15% of a sample with over 100,000 clones, roughly 88% of them seen once. The CDR3 runs 15 residues. Looked up from germline, CDR1 is SNHLY and CDR2 is FYNNEI. Trimming cost V 7 bases and J 4 bases, with 17 bases left between them. This clonotype was obtained from a person aged 18 to 69 in good health. The rearrangement joins TRBV2 to TRBJ2-1; tentative D call: TRBD2 (6 bases). Specimen: blood. This chain's CDR3 is CASKVTGSGYNEQFF. As DNA, the CDR3 is TGTGCCAGCAAAGTGACGGGGAGCGGGTACAATGAGCAGTTCTTC.